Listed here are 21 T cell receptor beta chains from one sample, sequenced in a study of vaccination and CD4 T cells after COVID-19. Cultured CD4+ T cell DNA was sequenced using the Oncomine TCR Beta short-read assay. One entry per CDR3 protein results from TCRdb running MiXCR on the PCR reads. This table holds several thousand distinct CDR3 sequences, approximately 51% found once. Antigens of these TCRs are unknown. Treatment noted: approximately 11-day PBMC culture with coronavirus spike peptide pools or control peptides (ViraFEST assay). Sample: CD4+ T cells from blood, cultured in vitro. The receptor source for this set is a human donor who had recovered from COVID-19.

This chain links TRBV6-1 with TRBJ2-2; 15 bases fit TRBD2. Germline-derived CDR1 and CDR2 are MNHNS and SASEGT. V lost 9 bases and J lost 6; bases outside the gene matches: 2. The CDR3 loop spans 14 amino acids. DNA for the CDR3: TGTGCCAGTGGGACTAGCGGGAGGCCCGGGGAGCTGTTTTTT. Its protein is CASGTSGRPGELFF.

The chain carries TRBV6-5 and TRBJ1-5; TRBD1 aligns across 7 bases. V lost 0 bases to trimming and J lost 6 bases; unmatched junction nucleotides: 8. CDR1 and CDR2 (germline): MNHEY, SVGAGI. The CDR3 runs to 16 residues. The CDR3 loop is CASSYSYRGVGQPQHF. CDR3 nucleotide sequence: TGTGCCAGCAGTTACTCGTACAGGGGAGTCGGTCAGCCCCAGCATTTT.

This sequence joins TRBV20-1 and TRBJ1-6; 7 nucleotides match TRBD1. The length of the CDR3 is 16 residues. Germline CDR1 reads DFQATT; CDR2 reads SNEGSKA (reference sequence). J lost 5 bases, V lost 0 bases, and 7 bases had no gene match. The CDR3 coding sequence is TGCAGTGCTAGAGATGGAAGACAGGGTAATAATTCACCCCTCCACTTT. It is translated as CSARDGRQGNNSPLHF.

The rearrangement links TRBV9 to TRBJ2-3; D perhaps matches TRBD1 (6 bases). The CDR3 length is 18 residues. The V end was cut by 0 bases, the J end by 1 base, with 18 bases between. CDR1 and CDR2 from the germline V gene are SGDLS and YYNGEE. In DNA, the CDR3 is TGTGCCAGCAGCGTAGGACGGAACAGGGTCAGCGGCACAGATACGCAGTATTTT. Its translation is CASSVGRNRVSGTDTQYF.

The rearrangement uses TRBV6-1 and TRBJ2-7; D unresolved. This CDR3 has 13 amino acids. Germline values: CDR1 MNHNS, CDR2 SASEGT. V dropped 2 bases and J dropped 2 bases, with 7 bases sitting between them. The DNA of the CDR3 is TGTGCCAGCAGTGAACGCGGCCCCTACGAGCAGTACTTC. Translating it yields CASSERGPYEQYF.

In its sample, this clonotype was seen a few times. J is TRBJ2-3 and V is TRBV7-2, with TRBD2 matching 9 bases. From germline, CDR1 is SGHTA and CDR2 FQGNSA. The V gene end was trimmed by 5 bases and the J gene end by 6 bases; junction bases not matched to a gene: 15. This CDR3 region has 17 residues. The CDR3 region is CASSPSAGGLLGDTQYF. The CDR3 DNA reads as TGTGCCAGCAGCCCGTCTGCGGGGGGGCTGTTGGGTGATACGCAGTATTTT.

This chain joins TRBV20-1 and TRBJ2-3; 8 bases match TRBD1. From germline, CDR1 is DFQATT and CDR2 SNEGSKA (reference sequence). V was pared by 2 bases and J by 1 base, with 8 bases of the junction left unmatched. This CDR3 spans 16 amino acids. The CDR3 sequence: CSARSRRRGRTDTQYF. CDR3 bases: TGCAGTGCTAGATCTCGACGCAGGGGGCGCACAGATACGCAGTATTTT.

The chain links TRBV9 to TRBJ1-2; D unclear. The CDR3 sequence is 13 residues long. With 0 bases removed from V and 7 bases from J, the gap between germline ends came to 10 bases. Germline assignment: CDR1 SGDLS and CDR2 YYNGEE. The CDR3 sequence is CASSVGSRSGYTF. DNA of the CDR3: TGTGCCAGCAGCGTAGGTTCCAGGAGTGGCTACACCTTC.

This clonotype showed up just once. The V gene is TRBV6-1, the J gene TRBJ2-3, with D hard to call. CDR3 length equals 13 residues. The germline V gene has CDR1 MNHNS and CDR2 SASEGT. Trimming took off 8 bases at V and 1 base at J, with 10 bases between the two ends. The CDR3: CASRPPGTDTQYF. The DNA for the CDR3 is TGTGCCAGCCGGCCGCCGGGCACAGATACGCAGTATTTT.

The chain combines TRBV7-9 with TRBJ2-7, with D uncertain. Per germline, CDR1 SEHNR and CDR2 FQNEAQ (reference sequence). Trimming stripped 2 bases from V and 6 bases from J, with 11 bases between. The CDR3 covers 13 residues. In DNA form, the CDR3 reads TGTGCCAGCAGCTTATCCGGGTCGGGCGAGCAGTACTTC. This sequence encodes CASSLSGSGEQYF.

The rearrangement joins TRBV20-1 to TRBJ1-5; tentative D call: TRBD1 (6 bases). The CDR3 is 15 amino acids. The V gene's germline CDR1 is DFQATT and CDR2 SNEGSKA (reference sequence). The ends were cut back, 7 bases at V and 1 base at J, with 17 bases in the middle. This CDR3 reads CSGGGHAGSNQPQHF. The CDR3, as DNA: TGCAGTGGAGGGGGACACGCGGGGAGCAATCAGCCCCAGCATTTT.

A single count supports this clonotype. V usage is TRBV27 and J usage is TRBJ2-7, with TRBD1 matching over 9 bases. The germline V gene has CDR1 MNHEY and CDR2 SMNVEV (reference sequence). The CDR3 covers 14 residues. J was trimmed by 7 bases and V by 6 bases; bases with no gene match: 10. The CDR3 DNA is TGTGCCAGCAGCCCAAGGGACAGGGTTGGTGAGCAGTACTTC. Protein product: CASSPRDRVGEQYF.

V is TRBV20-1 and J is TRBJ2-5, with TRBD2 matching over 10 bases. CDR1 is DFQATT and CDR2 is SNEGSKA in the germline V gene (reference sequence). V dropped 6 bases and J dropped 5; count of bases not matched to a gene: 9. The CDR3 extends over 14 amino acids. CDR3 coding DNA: TGCAGTGCCAATAAGGGGACTAGCGAGGAGACCCAGTACTTC. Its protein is CSANKGTSEETQYF.

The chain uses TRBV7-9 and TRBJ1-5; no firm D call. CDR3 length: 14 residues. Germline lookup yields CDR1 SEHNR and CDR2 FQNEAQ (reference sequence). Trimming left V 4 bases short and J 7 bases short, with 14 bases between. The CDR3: CASSSGGERQPQHF. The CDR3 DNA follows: TGTGCCAGCAGCTCTGGCGGGGAACGGCAGCCCCAGCATTTT.

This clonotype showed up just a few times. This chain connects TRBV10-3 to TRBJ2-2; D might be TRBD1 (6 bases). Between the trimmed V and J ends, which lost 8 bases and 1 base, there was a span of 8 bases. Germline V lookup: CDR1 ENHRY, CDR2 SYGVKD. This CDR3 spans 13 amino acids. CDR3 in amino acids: CAIGTRNTGELFF. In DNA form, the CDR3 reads TGTGCCATCGGGACAAGGAACACCGGGGAGCTGTTTTTT.

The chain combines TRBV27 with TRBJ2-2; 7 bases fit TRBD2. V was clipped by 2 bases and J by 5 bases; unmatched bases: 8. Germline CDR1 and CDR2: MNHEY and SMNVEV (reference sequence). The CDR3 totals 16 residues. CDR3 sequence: CASSLRSREGTGELFF. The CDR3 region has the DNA TGTGCCAGCAGTTTACGTAGCAGGGAGGGTACCGGGGAGCTGTTTTTT.

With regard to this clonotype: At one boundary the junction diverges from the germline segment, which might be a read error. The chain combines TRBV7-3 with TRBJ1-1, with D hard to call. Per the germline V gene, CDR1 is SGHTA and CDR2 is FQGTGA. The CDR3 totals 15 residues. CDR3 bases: TGTGCCAGCAGCTCCGAGGGTTGGGCGCGGACTGAAGCTCTCTTT. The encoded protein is CASSSEGWARTEALF.

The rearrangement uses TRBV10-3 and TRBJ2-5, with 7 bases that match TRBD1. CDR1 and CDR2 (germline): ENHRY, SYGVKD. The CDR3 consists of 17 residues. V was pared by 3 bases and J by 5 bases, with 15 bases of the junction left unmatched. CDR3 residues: CAISDPHTGAIGETQYF. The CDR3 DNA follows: TGTGCCATCAGTGACCCCCATACAGGGGCGATTGGGGAGACCCAGTACTTC.

The CDR3 region has the DNA TGTGCCAGTAGTATTTTCTCGGGGGAAGAGACCCAGTACTTC. Its protein product is CASSIFSGEETQYF. The chain links TRBV19 to TRBJ2-5, with D possibly matching TRBD2 (6 bases). V was cut by 3 bases and J by 3 bases, with 11 bases left in between. CDR1 is LNHDA and CDR2 is SQIVND in the germline V gene (reference sequence). This CDR3 has 14 amino acids.

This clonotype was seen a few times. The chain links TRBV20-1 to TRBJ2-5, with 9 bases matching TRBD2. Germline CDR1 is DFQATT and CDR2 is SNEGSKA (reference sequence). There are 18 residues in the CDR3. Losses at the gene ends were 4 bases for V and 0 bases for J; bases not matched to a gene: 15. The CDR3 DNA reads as TGCAGTGCTACTGGAGAAGGGAGCACTAGCGGGCACCAAGAGACCCAGTACTTC. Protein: CSATGEGSTSGHQETQYF.

CDR3 nucleotide sequence: TGCAGTGCCTCCACCGGGGCCATGAACACTGAAGCTTTCTTT. It translates to CSASTGAMNTEAFF. V is TRBV20-1 and J is TRBJ1-1, with D possibly being TRBD1 (5 bases). The CDR3 spans 14 residues. Deletions cut 6 bases from V and 0 bases from J, with 14 bases between. The germline gives CDR1 DFQATT, CDR2 SNEGSKA (reference sequence).